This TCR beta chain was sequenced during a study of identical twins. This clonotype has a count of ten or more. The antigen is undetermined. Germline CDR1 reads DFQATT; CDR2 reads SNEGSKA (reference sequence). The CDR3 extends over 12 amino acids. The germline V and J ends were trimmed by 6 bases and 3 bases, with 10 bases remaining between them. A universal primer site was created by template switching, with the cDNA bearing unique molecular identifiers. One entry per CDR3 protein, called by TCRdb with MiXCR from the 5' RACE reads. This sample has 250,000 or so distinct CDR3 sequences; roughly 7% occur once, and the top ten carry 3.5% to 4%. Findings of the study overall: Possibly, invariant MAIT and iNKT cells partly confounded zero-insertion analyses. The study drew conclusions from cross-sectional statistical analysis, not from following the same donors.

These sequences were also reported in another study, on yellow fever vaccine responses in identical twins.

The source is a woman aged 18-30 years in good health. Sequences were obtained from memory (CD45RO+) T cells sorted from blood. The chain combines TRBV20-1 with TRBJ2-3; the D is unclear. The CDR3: CSATIQTDTQYF. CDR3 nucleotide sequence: TGCAGTGCCACGATACAAACAGATACGCAGTATTTT.